These 32 T cell receptor beta chains came from one sample sequenced in a study of shared clonotypes between healthy human individuals (dated by TCRdb to 2019 to 2021). Libraries were made using the immunoSEQ multiplex PCR assay. The table comes from immuneACCESS by way of TCRdb, which keeps in-frame sequences with V and J called. Part of the clones is missing from these tables; in studies checked, under half for an unresolved V gene and the rest for unknown reasons. The sample table contains around 340,000 clones; only one count was recorded for 73% of them. The biggest ten clones account for more than 9% of the sample. The sequenced material came from memory CD4+ T cells sorted from blood. The sample's cell subset or site, from its label and the paper: CD45RA-negative fraction. The origin of the receptors is a man aged 30-40 years in good health.

This clone was observed a few times. The V gene is TRBV19, the J gene TRBJ1-3; D not resolved. Trimming removed 6 bases from V and 2 bases from J, with 14 bases in between. This CDR3 has 15 amino acids. Germline V gene sequence: CDR1 LNHDA, CDR2 SQIVND (reference sequence). The CDR3 sequence is CASSPRTAAGNTIYF. In DNA form, the CDR3 reads TGTGCCAGTAGCCCTCGGACCGCCGCTGGAAACACCATATATTTT.

V is TRBV11-2 and J is TRBJ2-7; D is ambiguous. Germline lookup yields CDR1 SGHAT and CDR2 FQNNGV. This CDR3 contains 15 residues. The V and J ends lost 5 bases and 5 bases respectively, with 19 bases between them. CDR3 region: CASSDRLLITHEQYF. The CDR3 nucleotides read TGTGCCAGCAGCGACCGACTTCTTATTACCCACGAGCAGTACTTC.

CDR3 nucleotide sequence: TGTGCCAGCAGCCCCCGTCTAGTTGAGACCCAGTACTTC. Translated: CASSPRLVETQYF. The chain has TRBV14 and TRBJ2-5; D gene unclear. The CDR3 spans 13 residues. Per the germline V gene, CDR1 is SGHDN and CDR2 is FVKESK. V was shortened by 4 bases and J by 5 bases, with 11 bases between the two germline ends. The full variable domain, completed using reference TRBV14 and TRBJ2-5, is EAGVTQFPSHSVIEKGQTVTLRCDPISGHDNLYWYRRVMGKEIKFLLHFVKESKQDESGMPNNRFLAERTGGTYSTLKVQPAELEDSGVYFCASSPRLVETQYFGPGTRLLVL.

V is TRBV28 and J is TRBJ2-7, with TRBD2 matching 10 bases. Germline CDR1 and CDR2: MDHEN and SYDVKM. V lost 2 bases to trimming and J lost 2 bases; unmatched junction nucleotides: 6. The CDR3 is 16 residues long. The CDR3 here is CASSLLAGDRPYEQYF. CDR3 nucleotide sequence: TGTGCCAGCAGTTTACTAGCGGGAGACCGGCCCTACGAGCAGTACTTC.

This clone occurred once. The sample has other DNA sequences that encode this CDR3 too. V is TRBV7-2 and J is TRBJ2-3; D unclear. Trimming stripped 1 base from V and 3 bases from J, with 8 bases between. The CDR3 consists of 14 residues. CDR1 is SGHTA, CDR2 FQGNSA, per germline. The CDR3 DNA follows: TGTGCCAGCAGCTTAGGGTCGGGTACAGATACGCAGTATTTT. It codes for CASSLGSGTDTQYF.

The chain is built from TRBV7-6 and TRBJ2-2, with unresolved D. The CDR3 runs 14 residues. Germline-derived CDR1 and CDR2 are SGHVS and FNYEAQ. Trimming stripped 2 bases from V and 1 base from J, with 5 bases between. CDR3 residues: CASSLILNTGELFF. The DNA for the CDR3 is TGTGCCAGCAGCTTAATCCTGAACACCGGGGAGCTGTTTTTT.

This chain joins TRBV4-1 and TRBJ2-7; D is tentatively TRBD1 or TRBD2 (6 bases each). There are 12 residues in the CDR3. Germline assignment: CDR1 MGHRA and CDR2 YSYEKL. Trimming shortened V by 3 bases and J by 11 bases, and 14 bases separated the two germline ends. CDR3 amino acids: CASSHGGGEKYF. The DNA for the CDR3 is TGCGCCAGCAGCCACGGAGGGGGAGAAAAGTACTTC.

The chain employs TRBV10-1 and TRBJ2-7; D gene ambiguous. The CDR3 consists of 13 residues. In germline, CDR1 is WNHNN, CDR2 SYGVQD (reference sequence). Deletions cut 5 bases from V and 3 bases from J, with 11 bases between. The CDR3 loop is CASSPKAGYEQYF. The CDR3 DNA reads TGCGCCAGCAGTCCTAAGGCCGGCTACGAGCAGTACTTC.

The sample holds one count of this clone. This chain links TRBV2 with TRBJ2-7; the D gene is possibly TRBD1 (7 bases). The germline V gene has CDR1 SNHLY and CDR2 FYNNEI. The CDR3 covers 12 residues. V lost 11 bases and J lost 4, with 15 bases in between. CDR3 DNA sequence: TGTGCCGGAGGGACAGACGTTTACGAGCAGTACTTC. Translation: CAGGTDVYEQYF. The entire variable domain, with the rest obtained from reference TRBV2 and TRBJ2-7, is as follows: EPEVTQTPSHQVTQMGQEVILRCVPISNHLYFYWYRQILGQKVEFLVSFYNNEISEKSEIFDDQFSVERPDGSNFTLKIRSTKLEDSAMYFCAGGTDVYEQYFGPGTRLTVT.

This clone was seen only once. The genes are TRBV2 and TRBJ2-4; D is ambiguous. CDR1 and CDR2 (germline): SNHLY, FYNNEI. The CDR3 is 14 amino acids. The V and J ends lost 6 bases and 1 base respectively, with 10 bases between them. CDR3 bases: TGTGCCAGCAGCAGAAATGGGGCCAAAAACATTCAGTACTTC. This encodes CASSRNGAKNIQYF.

This clone showed up just once. This rearrangement joins TRBV2 to TRBJ2-7; 9 bases agree with TRBD2. Germline CDR1 SNHLY, CDR2 FYNNEI. Trimming cost V 5 bases and J 0 bases; bases outside gene matches: 8. The CDR3 has 16 amino acids. The CDR3 protein is CASSTSGLSSSYEQYF. CDR3 DNA sequence: TGTGCCAGCAGTACTAGCGGGTTATCGAGCTCCTACGAGCAGTACTTC.

This clone was observed once. The chain joins TRBV2 to TRBJ2-3; 10 bases match TRBD2. CDR3 length: 15 residues. J lost 0 bases, V lost 8 bases, and 5 bases had no gene match. The V gene's germline CDR1 is SNHLY and CDR2 FYNNEI. CDR3 nucleotides: TGTGCCAGCCGATGGACTAGCGGTAGCACAGATACGCAGTATTTT. Translating it yields CASRWTSGSTDTQYF.

The rearrangement links TRBV18 to TRBJ1-4; 9 positions agree with TRBD1. The CDR3 is 16 residues long. V lost 3 bases and J lost 3; bases outside the gene matches: 5. The V gene's germline CDR1 is KGHSH and CDR2 LQKENI. Here the CDR3 reads CASSPRQGDSNEKLFF. CDR3 DNA sequence: TGTGCCAGCTCACCGAGACAGGGGGATTCTAATGAAAAACTGTTTTTT. Complete variable domain (other parts from reference TRBV18 and TRBJ1-4): NAGVMQNPRHLVRRRGQEARLRCSPMKGHSHVYWYRQLPEEGLKFMVYLQKENIIDESGMPKERFSAEFPKEGPSILRIQQVVRGDSAAYFCASSPRQGDSNEKLFFGSGTQLSVL.

This sequence joins TRBV6-1 and TRBJ2-2, with a weak D call TRBD2 (6 bases). V lost 5 bases and J 3 bases, leaving 13 bases between the germline ends. The CDR3 has 15 amino acids. Per the germline V gene, CDR1 is MNHNS and CDR2 is SASEGT. CDR3 residues: CASSHYGGYTGELFF. Written as DNA, the CDR3 is TGTGCCAGCAGTCACTATGGGGGGTACACCGGGGAGCTGTTTTTT.

This chain joins TRBV5-1 and TRBJ1-3; D not certain. Germline CDR1 reads SGHRS; CDR2 reads YFSETQ. With 2 bases removed from V and 0 bases from J, the gap between germline ends came to 12 bases. CDR3 length: 16 residues. This CDR3 is CASSFSTGISGNTIYF. Written as DNA, the CDR3 is TGCGCCAGCAGCTTTTCCACGGGCATCTCTGGAAACACCATATATTTT.

A note on this clone: Germline is not matched at one junction end, which may reflect a read error. V is TRBV7-7 and J is TRBJ1-5, with 8 bases that match TRBD1. Germline V gives CDR1 SSHAT, CDR2 FNYEAQ (reference sequence). This CDR3 is built from 13 residues. The CDR3 loop reads CASSPDRDQPQHF. CDR3 bases: TGTGCTAGCAGCCCGGACAGGGATCAGCCCCAGCATTTT.

The sample holds one count of this clone. This sequence joins TRBV30 and TRBJ2-7; a weak D match, TRBD1 (6 bases). The V end was cut by 2 bases, the J end by 5 bases, with 10 bases between. Per germline, CDR1 GTSNPN and CDR2 SVGIG (reference sequence). The CDR3 totals 12 residues. The CDR3 sequence is CAWSQGFNEQYF. CDR3 sequence (DNA): TGTGCCTGGAGTCAGGGGTTCAACGAGCAGTACTTC.

The chain uses TRBV5-4 and TRBJ2-1; no clear D gene. Germline CDR1 reads SGHNT; CDR2 reads YYREEE (reference sequence). This CDR3 is 11 amino acids long. Trimming removed 2 bases from V and 9 bases from J, with 6 bases in between. CDR3 DNA: TGTGCCAGCAGCTTTGAGCTTGAGCAGTTCTTC. It translates to CASSFELEQFF.

V usage is TRBV15 and J usage is TRBJ2-4, with D uncertain. Germline V gene sequence: CDR1 LNHNV, CDR2 YYDKDF (reference sequence). The V gene lost 5 bases and the J gene lost 0 bases, with 5 bases spanning the gap. The CDR3 covers 13 residues. This chain's CDR3 is CATSLEAKNIQYF. As DNA, the CDR3 is TGTGCCACCAGCCTCGAAGCCAAAAACATTCAGTACTTC.

This chain connects TRBV15 to TRBJ2-1; 8 nucleotides line up with TRBD1. The CDR3 has 14 residues. The V gene's germline CDR1 is LNHNV and CDR2 YYDKDF (reference sequence). The junction had 6 bases not matched to a gene; V was cut back by 3 bases and J by 8 bases. CDR3 sequence: CATSSSTGVYEQFF. As DNA, the CDR3 is TGTGCCACCAGCAGCTCGACAGGGGTCTATGAGCAGTTCTTC.

This clone was recorded at least ten times. The rearrangement uses TRBV4-1 and TRBJ1-2; 12 bases fit TRBD1. The CDR3 has 15 amino acids. Per germline, CDR1 MGHRA and CDR2 YSYEKL. The trim removed 2 bases at V and 7 bases at J, leaving 5 bases unmatched. CDR3: CASSQTGQGASGYTF. The CDR3 coding sequence is TGCGCCAGCAGCCAAACGGGACAGGGGGCTAGTGGCTACACCTTC.

This chain uses TRBV19 with TRBJ2-3, with D possibly TRBD1 on 5 matching bases. Trimming removed 6 bases from V and 4 bases from J, with 14 bases in between. Germline V gene sequence: CDR1 LNHDA, CDR2 SQIVND (reference sequence). The CDR3 contains 14 residues. CDR3 sequence reads: CASRETDNADTQYF. CDR3 nucleotides: TGTGCCAGTAGAGAGACAGACAACGCAGATACGCAGTATTTT.

Note on this clone: Given a far larger clone just one base away, this is likely a sequencing read error. The J gene is TRBJ2-3, the V gene TRBV5-4; D possibly corresponds to TRBD2 (6 bases). This CDR3 has 16 amino acids. The germline CDR1 and CDR2 sequences are SGHNT and YYREEE (reference sequence). The V gene lost 4 bases and the J gene lost 3 bases, with 18 bases spanning the gap. The CDR3 here is CASSIGLARVTDTQYF. The CDR3 DNA follows: TGTGCCAGCAGCATTGGGCTAGCGAGAGTGACAGATACGCAGTATTTT.

The chain recombines TRBV2 with TRBJ2-1; D is ambiguous. The CDR3 covers 11 residues. From germline, CDR1 is SNHLY and CDR2 FYNNEI. V shed 5 bases and J shed 11 bases, with 10 bases lying between them. CDR3 protein: CASSPEPQQFF. The DNA of the CDR3 is TGTGCCAGCAGTCCCGAGCCCCAGCAGTTCTTC.

The V gene is TRBV19, the J gene TRBJ2-1; D gene uncertain. Between the trimmed V and J ends, which lost 4 bases and 6 bases, there was a span of 7 bases. In germline, CDR1 is LNHDA, CDR2 SQIVND (reference sequence). This CDR3 region has 12 residues. The CDR3 DNA reads TGTGCCAGTAGTAGACACATCAATGAGCAGTTCTTC. It specifies CASSRHINEQFF.

With respect to this clone: The sample holds other DNA sequences that translate to the same CDR3. The gene calls are TRBV7-2 and TRBJ2-1, with a tentative D call TRBD1 (5 bases). The CDR3 totals 13 residues. V gave up 1 base and J gave up 7 bases, with 8 bases separating them. Per germline, CDR1 SGHTA and CDR2 FQGNSA. The CDR3 is CASSLEPGNEQFF. For the CDR3, the DNA is TGTGCCAGCAGCTTAGAACCAGGGAATGAGCAGTTCTTC.

The chain couples TRBV7-8 to TRBJ1-2; D ambiguous. CDR1 SGHVS and CDR2 FQNEAQ come from the germline V gene. Trimming removed 5 bases from V and 4 bases from J, with 11 bases in between. This CDR3 is built from 13 residues. As DNA, the CDR3 is TGTGCCAGCAGCGTGGCCCCTACCTATGGCTACACCTTC. Its translation: CASSVAPTYGYTF.

This clone was counted between two and nine times. The rearrangement uses TRBV9 and TRBJ2-1; unclear D gene. CDR1 and CDR2 from the germline V gene are SGDLS and YYNGEE. V dropped 1 base and J dropped 0 bases, with 14 bases sitting between them. This CDR3 region has 17 residues. The CDR3 DNA reads TGTGCCAGCAGCGTACCCCCGAGTCTCAGCTCCTACAATGAGCAGTTCTTC. Amino acids: CASSVPPSLSSYNEQFF.

The chain couples TRBV11-2 to TRBJ2-5; 9 nucleotides line up with TRBD2. V trimming: 0 bases; J trimming: 1 base; junction bases outside the gene matches: 0. The V gene's germline CDR1 is SGHAT and CDR2 FQNNGV. The CDR3 spans 15 residues. CDR3 loop: CASSLETSGQETQYF. DNA for the CDR3: TGTGCCAGCAGCTTAGAGACTAGCGGCCAAGAGACCCAGTACTTC.

This clone was observed a handful of times. The CDR3 DNA is TGTGCCAGCAGCGTATCGGTCGGGGGAGGAGATCAAGATACGCAGTATTTT. This codes for CASSVSVGGGDQDTQYF. The chain joins TRBV9 to TRBJ2-3; maybe TRBD2 (6 bases). The CDR3 is made up of 17 amino acids. From germline, CDR1 is SGDLS and CDR2 YYNGEE. V gave up 1 base and J gave up 5 bases, with 20 bases separating them.

J is TRBJ1-3 and V is TRBV28; no clear D. The V gene's germline CDR1 is MDHEN and CDR2 SYDVKM. The CDR3 runs 16 residues. V lost 8 bases and J 0 bases, leaving 17 bases between the germline ends. CDR3: CASEGLGPNSGNTIYF. As DNA, the CDR3 is TGTGCCAGCGAAGGCCTGGGCCCTAACTCTGGAAACACCATATATTTT.

V usage is TRBV2 and J usage is TRBJ2-5; tentatively, D is TRBD1 or TRBD2 (6 bases each). The CDR3 is 15 amino acids. V was pared by 10 bases and J by 5 bases, with 23 bases between. Per the germline V gene, CDR1 is SNHLY and CDR2 is FYNNEI. This CDR3 is CATRGQGGTGETQYF. CDR3 in DNA: TGTGCCACCCGCGGGCAGGGAGGAACAGGGGAGACCCAGTACTTC. Complete variable domain (other parts from reference TRBV2 and TRBJ2-5): EPEVTQTPSHQVTQMGQEVILRCVPISNHLYFYWYRQILGQKVEFLVSFYNNEISEKSEIFDDQFSVERPDGSNFTLKIRSTKLEDSAMYFCATRGQGGTGETQYFGPGTRLLVL.